This paragraph covers one TCR beta chain sequence. This clonotype was observed once. Its cognate antigen has yet to be identified. No base qualities exist here, and no much larger clone lies one base off it. One read alone is a weak basis. V gives up 5 bases and J gives up 0 bases, and the segment between their germline ends measures 11 bases. CDR1 MNHEY and CDR2 SVGEGT were looked up in the germline V gene. Taken from cysteine to phenylalanine, the CDR3 has 15 residues. Only the CDR3 region is kept as DNA, spanning 45 bases read in frame from base 1. This was a case-control study nested in a cohort of healthcare workers in London, UK, who had nasopharyngeal swab PCR tests and blood samples taken every week. Healthcare workers were recruited during the week of the UK lockdown, between 23 and 31 March 2020, and followed weekly for up to roughly 15 weeks. This entry belongs to a study of early T cells in non-severe SARS-CoV-2 infection (dated by TCRdb to 2020 to 2022). Regarding the study in general: Because TCR sequencing was done on bulk RNA from unsorted whole blood, the alpha and beta chains could not be paired.

Library method: 5' RACE. TCRdb names NextSeq 500 as the instrument used. Unique molecular identifiers were attached to individual cDNA molecules in the TCR library protocol so that sequencing error and PCR bias could be corrected. Both TCR alpha and beta chains were sequenced, and tight co-correlation was observed between alpha and beta sequence abundances in each sample. Per the original workflow: V gene, J gene and CDR3 annotation of TCR sequences was performed with Decombinator V4. Expanded TCRs were defined as changing significantly between any two time points under a Poisson model with p below 0.0001. Abundances of TCRs were expressed as counts per million after normalisation to the total number of TCRs sequenced in each sample. MAIT TCRs were defined by TRAV1-2 paired with TRAJ12, TRAJ20 or TRAJ33, and iNKT TCRs by TRAV10 paired with TRAJ18. VDJdb, accessed on 1 November 2021, was searched for TCRs annotated for CMV, EBV and SARS-CoV-2, and TCRs annotated for more than one antigen were excluded. TCRdb trimmed the raw reads at Q25, called clones with MiXCR and kept productive beta chains. Every entry covers one CDR3 protein and lists the most common genes and DNA from its rows. The V and J calls and clone size come from TCRdb's table, not from the authors' own analysis. The sample contains about 60,000 distinct CDR3 sequences, 10% to 15% of them found a single time. The ten most abundant clones make up roughly a tenth of the sample.

Study-wide conclusions, independent of this receptor: VDJdb matching was skewed toward anti-spike CD8 responses and likely underestimated virus-specific expansions by missing private and CD4 specificities.

Material: whole blood. The rearrangement combines TRBV6-2 or TRBV6-3 with TRBJ2-1; the D gene assignment is perhaps TRBD1 or TRBD2, with each matching 6 bases. The sequence was obtained from an adult who was a healthcare worker with PCR-confirmed SARS-CoV-2 infection or an uninfected control (not recorded which). The CDR3 protein: CASSTTGASYNEQFF. The nucleotide sequence reads as follows: TGTGCCAGCAGTACTACGGGGGCCTCCTACAATGAGCAGTTCTTC.